This passage covers 18 T cell receptor beta chains from one sample sequenced in a study of CD8+ T cells in alopecia areata. The treatment: oral pan-JAK inhibitor, 5-10 mg twice daily. Extraction of RNA preceded its reverse transcription into cDNA, which served as the sequencing template. Produced via immunoSEQ multiplex PCR; TCRdb's table is partial and in-frame only. Of about 150,000 clones in the sample, about three fifths were seen once. Sequenced material: CD4+ T cells sorted from blood, taken at week 4, from a patient treated with tofacitinib. The receptors stem from a human donor with alopecia areata.

The chain is built from TRBV29-1 and TRBJ2-3; possible D gene TRBD2, 5 bases. This CDR3 comprises 14 residues. Per the germline V gene, CDR1 is SQVTM and CDR2 is ANQGSEA. Between the trimmed V and J ends, which lost 6 bases and 4 bases, there was a span of 17 bases. CDR3 sequence (DNA): TGCAGCGTGGCCGAGGGCTTCGGGTCAGATACGCAGTATTTT. Its translation is CSVAEGFGSDTQYF.

The V call is TRBV6-5, the J call TRBJ1-6; TRBD1 might be the D (5 bases). The germline V gene encodes CDR1 MNHEY and CDR2 SVGAGI. CDR3 size: 15 residues. V was clipped by 4 bases and J by 5 bases, with 12 bases between them. The CDR3 DNA follows: TGTGCCAGCAGTTGGGCCGGGGACGATAATTCACCCCTCCACTTT. Its protein is CASSWAGDDNSPLHF.

This clone was seen only a few times. The chain carries TRBV7-8 and TRBJ2-6; the D gene could be TRBD1 or TRBD2 (5 bases each). V lost 0 bases and J lost 0, with 9 bases in between. CDR1 and CDR2 from the germline V gene are SGHVS and FQNEAQ. The CDR3 runs 17 residues. The CDR3 reads CASSLAAGTSGANVLTF. DNA for the CDR3: TGTGCCAGCAGCTTAGCCGCAGGGACCTCTGGGGCCAACGTCCTGACTTTC.

This clone has just a few counts. The chain has TRBV2 and TRBJ2-6, with D hard to call. The germline gives CDR1 SNHLY, CDR2 FYNNEI. The CDR3 covers 15 residues. V was shortened by 3 bases and J by 0 bases, with 6 bases between the two germline ends. Here the CDR3 DNA reads TGTGCCAGCAGTGACTGGGGCTCTGGGGCCAACGTCCTGACTTTC. Its protein is CASSDWGSGANVLTF.

This clone has only a few counts. This chain joins TRBV4-2 and TRBJ2-5, with D possibly matching TRBD2 (5 bases). CDR3 length equals 16 residues. Germline V gives CDR1 LGHNA, CDR2 YNFKEQ. V was cut by 1 base and J by 2 bases, with 14 bases left in between. The CDR3 DNA is TGTGCCAGCAGCCAAGCCGGGGTAGGGTCACAAGAGACCCAGTACTTC. Translated, it gives CASSQAGVGSQETQYF.

This chain links TRBV27 with TRBJ2-3; 7 bases are shared with TRBD1. Germline V gene lookup returns CDR1 MNHEY and CDR2 SMNVEV (reference sequence). The CDR3 is 15 amino acids. The junction had 13 bases not matched to a gene; V was cut back by 6 bases and J by 7 bases. CDR3 sequence (DNA): TGTGCCAGCAGGCTAAAGGGGGCGGAACACTATACGCAGTATTTT. As protein: CASRLKGAEHYTQYF.

This chain connects TRBV29-1 to TRBJ2-1; 8 bases are a match to TRBD2. The germline CDR1 and CDR2 sequences are SQVTM and ANQGSEA. The CDR3 runs to 17 residues. V gave up 1 base and J gave up 1 base; unmatched junction bases: 9. The CDR3 sequence: CSVEGVAGQLSYNEQFF. CDR3 in DNA: TGCAGCGTTGAAGGGGTAGCGGGGCAACTTTCCTACAATGAGCAGTTCTTC.

CDR3 coding DNA: TGTGCCAGCAGCAGACAGGGGGTCCAAGAGACCCAGTACTTC. Translated, it gives CASSRQGVQETQYF. The genes are TRBV11-2 and TRBJ2-5; 9 bases are a match to TRBD1. V trimming: 5 bases; J trimming: 1 base; junction bases outside the gene matches: 2. Germline V CDR1 and CDR2: SGHAT, FQNNGV. There are 14 residues in the CDR3.

This chain uses TRBV30 with TRBJ1-5; D call uncertain. CDR3 length: 14 amino acids. Germline V gene data show CDR1 as GTSNPN and CDR2 as SVGIG (reference sequence). The V and J ends lost 0 bases and 0 bases respectively, with 6 bases between them. The CDR3 loop reads CAWSVKASNQPQHF. CDR3 DNA sequence: TGTGCCTGGAGTGTCAAGGCTAGCAATCAGCCCCAGCATTTT.

The rearrangement joins TRBV7-2 to TRBJ1-2; D not certain. There are 13 residues in the CDR3. Germline V gene data show CDR1 as SGHTA and CDR2 as FQGNSA. V lost 7 bases and J lost 2, with 11 bases in between. CDR3 protein: CASTKGRNYGYTF. The CDR3 DNA reads TGTGCCAGCACTAAGGGCAGAAACTATGGCTACACCTTC.

This clone has only a few counts. The DNA for the CDR3 is TGTGCCAGCACCCGGTTCCTATCCTACAATGAGCAGTTCTTC. It specifies CASTRFLSYNEQFF. This sequence joins TRBV7-2 and TRBJ2-1; D gene ambiguous. V lost 7 bases and J 1 base, leaving 11 bases between the germline ends. Germline-derived CDR1 and CDR2 are SGHTA and FQGNSA. CDR3 length: 14 amino acids.

V usage is TRBV4-3 and J usage is TRBJ2-1; D remains unclear. The CDR3 extends over 17 amino acids. Germline CDR1 is LGHNA and CDR2 is YSLEER. The V end lost 0 bases, the J end lost 3 bases, and 15 bases lay between the germline ends. The CDR3 loop reads CASSQDPPGSSYNEQFF. The CDR3 bases are TGCGCCAGCAGCCAAGATCCACCGGGCTCTAGCTACAATGAGCAGTTCTTC.

The chain is built from TRBV7-9 and TRBJ1-1; 11 positions agree with TRBD1. The length of the CDR3 is 16 residues. The junction had 8 bases not matched to a gene; V was cut back by 7 bases and J by 1 base. Germline CDR1 reads SEHNR; CDR2 reads FQNEAQ (reference sequence). The CDR3 spells CASTKDRGLGNTEAFF. CDR3 bases: TGTGCCAGCACGAAGGACAGGGGGCTGGGGAACACTGAAGCTTTCTTT.

This clone was observed many times. The chain recombines TRBV6-6 with TRBJ2-1; 8 bases fit TRBD2. CDR3 size: 14 residues. Germline trimming cut 9 bases from V and 4 bases from J; bases unmatched to any gene: 8. Germline CDR1 and CDR2: MNHNY and SVGAGI (reference sequence). CDR3 loop: CASSHGGEYNEQFF. In nucleotides, the CDR3 is TGTGCCAGTTCTCACGGGGGGGAATACAATGAGCAGTTCTTC.

The table lists this clone with a few counts. V and J are TRBV25-1 and TRBJ2-6; no clear D gene. The V end was cut by 2 bases, the J end by 0 bases, with 5 bases between. From germline, CDR1 is MGHDK and CDR2 SYGVNS. This CDR3 contains 15 residues. For the CDR3, the DNA is TGTGCCAGCAGTGAAGCCCGCTCTGGGGCCAACGTCCTGACTTTC. Translation gives CASSEARSGANVLTF. Full variable domain (missing parts from reference TRBV25-1 and TRBJ2-6): EADIYQTPRYLVIGTGKKITLECSQTMGHDKMYWYQQDPGMELHLIHYSYGVNSTEKGDLSSESTVSRIRTEHFPLTLESARPSHTSQYLCASSEARSGANVLTFGAGSRLTVL.

The rearrangement uses TRBV9 and TRBJ2-1, with D maybe TRBD2 (6 bases). The CDR3 extends over 13 amino acids. V lost 4 bases and J 5 bases, leaving 10 bases between the germline ends. From germline, CDR1 is SGDLS and CDR2 YYNGEE. As DNA, the CDR3 is TGTGCCAGCAGCCGACTAGTCAACAATGAGCAGTTCTTC. It translates to CASSRLVNNEQFF.

This CDR3 is CASSQDPGTGREKLFF. The CDR3 DNA is TGCGCCAGCAGCCAAGATCCGGGGACAGGGAGAGAAAAACTGTTTTTT. V usage is TRBV4-3 and J usage is TRBJ1-4; 9 nucleotides align to TRBD1. This CDR3 spans 16 amino acids. Trimming cost V 0 bases and J 8 bases; bases outside gene matches: 7. Germline V CDR1 and CDR2: LGHNA, YSLEER.

The gene calls are TRBV5-1 and TRBJ2-7; 7 bases map to TRBD1. The germline V gene encodes CDR1 SGHRS and CDR2 YFSETQ. CDR3 size: 12 residues. With 4 bases clipped from V and 2 bases from J, the junction kept 0 bases outside the gene matches. The CDR3 spells CASSTGAYEQYF. The CDR3 DNA sequence: TGCGCCAGCAGCACAGGGGCCTACGAGCAGTACTTC. Full variable domain (missing parts from reference TRBV5-1 and TRBJ2-7): KAGVTQTPRYLIKTRGQQVTLSCSPISGHRSVSWYQQTPGQGLQFLFEYFSETQRNKGNFPGRFSGRQFSNSRSEMNVSTLELGDSALYLCASSTGAYEQYFGPGTRLTVT.